This TCR beta chain was documented in a study of blood T cell repertoires in COVID-19. In the source study's methods: Nucleated cell number was recorded as an estimate derived from reference gene primer amplification. TCRdb's copy holds only in-frame clones and misses some; the assay was immunoSEQ multiplex PCR. For V, J and clone size, that table is used; D and trimming come from the DNA. This repertoire shows about 140,000 clones, around 79% found once; its top ten account for roughly 2.9%. The CDR3 runs 13 residues. The V gene lost 3 bases and the J gene lost 3 bases, with 9 bases spanning the gap. Germline CDR1 reads DFQATT; CDR2 reads SNEGSKA (reference sequence).

The sample was PBMCs or T cells enriched from blood (not recorded which). The genes are TRBV20-1 and TRBJ1-5; D might be TRBD1 (5 bases). This TCR came from a woman aged 45-65 years who had recovered from COVID-19. In nucleotides, the CDR3 is TGCAGTGCTAGTCAACAGGACAATCAGCCCCAGCATTTT. Translated: CSASQQDNQPQHF.